This T cell receptor (beta chain) was profiled in a study of monozygotic twins with inflammatory bowel disease. Study-level results: Immunosuppressive treatment differences may have increased patient repertoire variability.

A word on this clonotype: The antigen is not known.

The template-switching step introduced UMIs that carried a 6-nucleotide sample barcode. After re-calling the 5' RACE reads, TCRdb lists one entry per CDR3 protein, DNA absent. The table for this sample gives over 200,000 distinct CDR3 sequences. Germline V gives CDR1 DFQATT, CDR2 SNEGSKA (reference sequence). This CDR3 has 20 residues. The chain joins TRBV20-1 to TRBJ1-5; without DNA, the TCRdb call of TRBD1 cannot be checked. Sequencing was done on a sample of blood. The receptor's source is a human donor with ulcerative colitis or Crohn's disease, or a healthy co-twin of an affected twin (not recorded which). CDR3 residues: CSARDRRTGGIMASNQPQHF.